Following are 17 T cell receptor beta chains from one sample sequenced in a study of T cells expressing NK-cell markers (dated by TCRdb to 2020 to 2021). The library was generated by 5' RACE. Sequencing was performed on an Illumina HiSeq 2000. The reads underwent TCRdb reprocessing, giving one record for each CDR3 protein sequence and no DNA. For this sample, the table gives under 200,000 distinct CDR3 sequences. The ten biggest clones cover less than 20% of the sample. Sequencing was done on a sample of blood T cells: a sorted CD56 or NKG2C T cell subset, CD4+ or CD8+ T cells, or bulk PBMC T cells (not recorded which). The source is a woman aged 18-69 years in good health.

The J gene is TRBJ1-2, the V gene TRBV2; TCRdb's D call of TRBD1 is untestable without DNA. The CDR3 sequence is 12 residues long. Germline-derived CDR1 and CDR2 are SNHLY and FYNNEI. CDR3: CASSMGTGHYTF. The full variable domain, its missing parts supplied by reference TRBV2 and TRBJ1-2, is EPEVTQTPSHQVTQMGQEVILRCVPISNHLYFYWYRQILGQKVEFLVSFYNNEISEKSEIFDDQFSVERPDGSNFTLKIRSTKLEDSAMYFCASSMGTGHYTFGSGTRLTVV.

The V gene is TRBV7-9, the J gene TRBJ1-6; TCRdb's D call, TRBD1, is unchecked because there is no DNA. CDR3 length: 14 residues. Germline assignment: CDR1 SEHNR and CDR2 FQNEAQ (reference sequence). Here the CDR3 reads CASSSGQPISPLHF.

The chain combines TRBV6-5 with TRBJ2-7; TCRdb selects TRBD1, and the lack of DNA leaves this call unchecked. This CDR3 region has 18 residues. Germline CDR1 reads MNHEY; CDR2 reads SVGAGI. CDR3 loop: CASSYGSPTGTGGHEQYF.

This CDR3 is CAISEAGALQETQYF. The chain uses TRBV10-3 and TRBJ2-5; as DNA is missing, the TRBD1 call by TCRdb cannot be tested. The CDR3 totals 15 residues. Germline V lookup: CDR1 ENHRY, CDR2 SYGVKD.

V is TRBV20-1 and J is TRBJ2-2; TCRdb returns TRBD2, unconfirmable since there is no DNA. Germline V gene sequence: CDR1 DFQATT, CDR2 SNEGSKA (reference sequence). The CDR3 runs 13 residues. This CDR3 is CSAWEGRTGELFF.

The genes are TRBV5-1 and TRBJ1-6; with no DNA, the TCRdb D assignment of TRBD1 cannot be verified. Per the germline V gene, CDR1 is SGHRS and CDR2 is YFSETQ. This CDR3 has 15 amino acids. The CDR3 sequence: CASSSLTGRDSPLHF. Complete variable domain (other parts from reference TRBV5-1 and TRBJ1-6): KAGVTQTPRYLIKTRGQQVTLSCSPISGHRSVSWYQQTPGQGLQFLFEYFSETQRNKGNFPGRFSGRQFSNSRSEMNVSTLELGDSALYLCASSSLTGRDSPLHFGNGTRLTVT.

The V and J genes are TRBV27 and TRBJ1-1; TCRdb's D gene call, TRBD1, goes unchecked for lack of DNA. There are 12 residues in the CDR3. From germline, CDR1 is MNHEY and CDR2 SMNVEV (reference sequence). The CDR3 is CASTQGAAEAFF.

This sequence joins TRBV7-6 and TRBJ1-1; TCRdb's D call of TRBD1 is untestable without DNA. CDR1 SGHVS and CDR2 FNYEAQ come from the germline V gene. The CDR3 runs to 15 residues. This CDR3 is CASSLDTGVGTEAFF.

The V call is TRBV11-1, the J call TRBJ2-2; TCRdb lists TRBD1, though no DNA is available to test this call. CDR3 size: 18 residues. The germline gives CDR1 SGHAT, CDR2 FQDESV (reference sequence). CDR3 protein: CASSPQTGGWTATGELFF.

V and J are TRBV28 and TRBJ1-1. Germline assignment: CDR1 MDHEN and CDR2 SYDVKM. The CDR3 extends over 13 amino acids. CDR3 amino acids: CASQTQADTEAFF.

The genes are TRBV12-3 or TRBV12-4 and TRBJ1-1; TCRdb proposes TRBD1, but this gene call is untestable without DNA. The CDR3 sequence is 15 residues long. This chain's CDR3 is CASSPRWGADTEAFF.

The rearrangement links TRBV12-5 to TRBJ2-1; TCRdb's D gene call, TRBD1, goes unchecked for lack of DNA. The CDR3 loop spans 14 amino acids. Germline V lookup: CDR1 LGHNT, CDR2 FRNRAP. CDR3 region: CASAPGQAYNEQFF.

The genes are TRBV2 and TRBJ2-1; there is no DNA to check the TCRdb D call of TRBD2. The CDR3 is made up of 14 amino acids. Germline V CDR1 and CDR2: SNHLY, FYNNEI. CDR3 sequence reads: CASSVRLVIYEQFF.

The chain couples TRBV2 to TRBJ2-2; TCRdb gives TRBD2 as the D gene, but with no DNA this cannot be confirmed. The CDR3 runs 14 residues. The V gene's germline CDR1 is SNHLY and CDR2 FYNNEI. CDR3 protein: CATRRLAVTGELFF.

V usage is TRBV12-3 or TRBV12-4 and J usage is TRBJ2-7; there is no DNA to check the TCRdb D call of TRBD1. The CDR3 runs 16 residues. The CDR3 protein is CASSFTGTGGSYEQYF.

The chain carries TRBV20-1 and TRBJ2-5; TCRdb's D gene call, TRBD2, goes unchecked for lack of DNA. Germline V gene lookup returns CDR1 DFQATT and CDR2 SNEGSKA (reference sequence). CDR3 length: 13 amino acids. CDR3: CSAKGGPQETQYF.

J is TRBJ1-1 and V is TRBV4-2; checking the TCRdb D call of TRBD1 is not possible without DNA. In germline, CDR1 is LGHNA, CDR2 YNFKEQ. The CDR3 loop spans 14 amino acids. The CDR3 reads CASSQSGDNTEAFF.